These T cell receptor beta chains were read from a single sample in a study of shared clonotypes between healthy human individuals. Sequencing used immunoSEQ multiplex PCR; TCRdb keeps in-frame clones, though not all of them. Among some 680,000 clones listed, approximately 73% were seen once. Sequencing was carried out using memory CD4+ T cells sorted from blood. The origin of the receptors is a woman aged 25 to 39 in good health. Both conserved end residues are part of each CDR3. Each record gives: clone size, J gene, D gene, V gene, CDR3 protein, CDR3 DNA. A D gene is named only where the DNA matches it firmly. Not all rows give a size; the values are once, few, many and, for expanded clones, a class.

clone_size: -; j_call: TRBJ1-5; d_call: -; v_call: TRBV19; cdr3_aa: CASSIQTSGPQSPQHF; cdr3_nt: TGTGCCAGTAGTATTCAGACATCCGGCCCCCAATCACCCCAGCATTTT
clone_size: -; j_call: TRBJ2-5; d_call: -; v_call: TRBV28; cdr3_aa: CASSQGPRVQTQYF; cdr3_nt: TGTGCCAGCAGCCAGGGACCGCGGGTACAGACCCAGTACTTC
clone_size: -; j_call: TRBJ2-6; d_call: -; v_call: TRBV9; cdr3_aa: CASSVGNRGANVLTF; cdr3_nt: TGTGCCAGCAGCGTAGGGAACCGAGGGGCCAACGTCCTGACTTTC
clone_size: -; j_call: TRBJ2-2; d_call: TRBD1; v_call: TRBV6-1; cdr3_aa: CASKRDRANTGELFF; cdr3_nt: TGTGCCAGCAAAAGGGACAGGGCGAACACCGGGGAGCTGTTTTTT
clone_size: few; j_call: TRBJ1-3; d_call: -; v_call: TRBV13; cdr3_aa: CASSVAGQRSSRNTIYF; cdr3_nt: TGTGCCAGCAGCGTCGCCGGACAGAGGAGCTCAAGAAACACCATATATTTT
clone_size: few; j_call: TRBJ2-2; d_call: -; v_call: TRBV6-5; cdr3_aa: CASSYQWTANTGELFF; cdr3_nt: TGTGCCAGCAGTTACCAATGGACAGCGAACACCGGGGAGCTGTTTTTT
clone_size: -; j_call: TRBJ2-1; d_call: TRBD2; v_call: TRBV6-4; cdr3_aa: CASSAMAGGSNEQFF; cdr3_nt: TGTGCCAGCAGTGCCATGGCGGGAGGGTCCAATGAGCAGTTCTTC
clone_size: -; j_call: TRBJ1-1; d_call: -; v_call: TRBV30; cdr3_aa: CAWGEGLNTEAFF; cdr3_nt: TGTGCCTGGGGGGAGGGGCTGAACACTGAAGCTTTCTTT
clone_size: few; j_call: TRBJ1-5; d_call: -; v_call: TRBV19; cdr3_aa: CASSNQINQPQHF; cdr3_nt: TGTGCCAGTAGTAATCAGATTAATCAGCCCCAGCATTTT
clone_size: -; j_call: TRBJ2-7; d_call: -; v_call: TRBV28; cdr3_aa: CASSFPEAYEQYF; cdr3_nt: TGTGCCAGCAGTTTCCCCGAAGCCTACGAGCAGTACTTC
clone_size: few; j_call: TRBJ2-3; d_call: TRBD2; v_call: TRBV29-1; cdr3_aa: CSVGAGGGTDTQYF; cdr3_nt: TGCAGCGTTGGGGCGGGAGGAGGCACAGATACGCAGTATTTT
clone_size: -; j_call: TRBJ2-1; d_call: TRBD2; v_call: TRBV30; cdr3_aa: CAWESREGEQFF; cdr3_nt: TGTGCCTGGGAGTCGAGGGAGGGTGAGCAGTTCTTC
clone_size: -; j_call: TRBJ1-1; d_call: -; v_call: TRBV19; cdr3_aa: CASSMGWQGAGSEAFF; cdr3_nt: TGTGCCAGTAGTATGGGCTGGCAGGGAGCTGGGTCTGAAGCTTTCTTT
clone_size: few; j_call: TRBJ2-4; d_call: -; v_call: TRBV7-9; cdr3_aa: CASSLVPGVGKNIQYF; cdr3_nt: TGTGCCAGCAGCTTAGTACCGGGAGTTGGCAAAAACATTCAGTACTTC
clone_size: -; j_call: TRBJ2-1; d_call: -; v_call: TRBV6-5; cdr3_aa: CASSTSGTPSHEQFF; cdr3_nt: TGTGCCAGCAGTACGTCCGGGACCCCGAGTCATGAGCAGTTCTTC
clone_size: -; j_call: TRBJ2-2; d_call: TRBD2; v_call: TRBV6-6; cdr3_aa: CASRRLAGQTGELFF; cdr3_nt: TGTGCCAGCAGGCGACTAGCGGGACAAACCGGGGAGCTGTTTTTT
clone_size: -; j_call: TRBJ2-2; d_call: -; v_call: TRBV5-1; cdr3_aa: CASSRAVQANTGELFF; cdr3_nt: TGCGCCAGCAGCCGGGCGGTCCAGGCGAACACCGGGGAGCTGTTTTTT
clone_size: -; j_call: TRBJ2-1; d_call: -; v_call: TRBV6-1; cdr3_aa: CASSEAILGSYNEQFF; cdr3_nt: TGTGCCAGCAGTGAAGCTATCTTGGGGAGCTACAATGAGCAGTTCTTC
clone_size: -; j_call: TRBJ1-1; d_call: TRBD1; v_call: TRBV11-2; cdr3_aa: CASSPGTGEGTEAFF; cdr3_nt: TGTGCCAGCAGCCCCGGGACAGGGGAAGGAACTGAAGCTTTCTTT
clone_size: once; j_call: TRBJ2-2; d_call: -; v_call: TRBV5-1; cdr3_aa: CASSPAMSPYNTGELFF; cdr3_nt: TGCGCCAGCAGCCCTGCCATGAGCCCTTACAACACCGGGGAGCTGTTTTTT
clone_size: few; j_call: TRBJ2-5; d_call: -; v_call: TRBV7-9; cdr3_aa: CASSHFGETQYF; cdr3_nt: TGTGCCAGCAGCCATTTTGGGGAGACCCAGTACTTC
clone_size: -; j_call: TRBJ2-7; d_call: TRBD2; v_call: TRBV6-1; cdr3_aa: CASSPDTTSGRVQYF; cdr3_nt: TGTGCCAGCAGTCCTGATACTACTAGCGGGAGGGTGCAGTACTTC
clone_size: -; j_call: TRBJ2-7; d_call: -; v_call: TRBV11-1; cdr3_aa: CASSLESAVHEQYF; cdr3_nt: TGTGCCAGCAGCTTAGAGTCGGCCGTCCACGAGCAGTACTTC
clone_size: many; j_call: TRBJ2-1; d_call: -; v_call: TRBV14; cdr3_aa: CASSTFSTVLSYNEQFF; cdr3_nt: TGTGCCAGCAGCACCTTTTCGACAGTCCTCTCCTACAATGAGCAGTTCTTC
clone_size: -; j_call: TRBJ1-2; d_call: -; v_call: TRBV27; cdr3_aa: CASSLRPPGRNYGYTF; cdr3_nt: TGTGCCAGCAGTTTAAGACCGCCGGGACGGAACTATGGCTACACCTTC
clone_size: -; j_call: TRBJ2-1; d_call: TRBD1; v_call: TRBV4-2; cdr3_aa: CASSQDRDRAEQFF; cdr3_nt: TGTGCCAGCAGCCAAGACCGGGACAGGGCTGAGCAGTTCTTC
clone_size: -; j_call: TRBJ2-1; d_call: TRBD2; v_call: TRBV25-1; cdr3_aa: CASSAGTSGYNEQFF; cdr3_nt: TGTGCCAGCAGCGCAGGGACTAGCGGATACAATGAGCAGTTCTTC
clone_size: -; j_call: TRBJ1-2; d_call: -; v_call: TRBV14; cdr3_aa: CASSQDPGGRDGYTF; cdr3_nt: TGTGCCAGCAGCCAAGATCCGGGGGGGCGGGATGGCTACACCTTC
clone_size: -; j_call: TRBJ1-1; d_call: -; v_call: TRBV27; cdr3_aa: CASSVPGRPEAFF; cdr3_nt: TGTGCCAGCAGTGTACCGGGACGGCCGGAAGCTTTCTTT
clone_size: -; j_call: TRBJ2-7; d_call: -; v_call: TRBV6-5; cdr3_aa: CASSPSDYEQYF; cdr3_nt: TGTGCCAGCAGTCCGTCCGACTACGAGCAGTACTTC
clone_size: -; j_call: TRBJ1-1; d_call: -; v_call: TRBV5-1; cdr3_aa: CASSGGRENTEAFF; cdr3_nt: TGCGCCAGCAGTGGCGGCAGGGAAAACACTGAAGCTTTCTTT
clone_size: -; j_call: TRBJ1-1; d_call: -; v_call: TRBV6-1; cdr3_aa: CASSDESQAFF; cdr3_nt: TGTGCCAGCAGTGACGAGTCTCAAGCTTTCTTT
clone_size: -; j_call: TRBJ2-5; d_call: TRBD2; v_call: TRBV5-1; cdr3_aa: CASRMGMTSGSKETQYF; cdr3_nt: TGCGCCAGCAGAATGGGGATGACTAGCGGGAGTAAAGAGACCCAGTACTTC
clone_size: -; j_call: TRBJ2-5; d_call: TRBD2; v_call: TRBV28; cdr3_aa: CASKLAGTSASGQETQYF; cdr3_nt: TGTGCCAGCAAACTGGCCGGGACTAGCGCCTCCGGCCAAGAGACCCAGTACTTC
clone_size: few; j_call: TRBJ2-7; d_call: TRBD1; v_call: TRBV5-1; cdr3_aa: CASSSGTGMLEQYF; cdr3_nt: TGCGCCAGCAGCTCCGGGACAGGGATGCTCGAGCAGTACTTC
clone_size: -; j_call: TRBJ1-4; d_call: -; v_call: TRBV7-9; cdr3_aa: CASSSGVEKLFF; cdr3_nt: TGTGCCAGCAGCTCAGGGGTGGAAAAACTGTTTTTT
clone_size: -; j_call: TRBJ2-1; d_call: TRBD2; v_call: TRBV28; cdr3_aa: CASTNNAGGLAGVEQFF; cdr3_nt: TGTGCCAGCACCAACAATGCAGGGGGACTAGCGGGAGTTGAGCAGTTCTTC
clone_size: -; j_call: TRBJ1-2; d_call: -; v_call: TRBV2; cdr3_aa: CASNPQGLIYGYTF; cdr3_nt: TGTGCCAGCAACCCACAGGGTCTAATCTATGGCTACACCTTC
clone_size: -; j_call: TRBJ2-7; d_call: TRBD2; v_call: TRBV29-1; cdr3_aa: CSVGYMTSGRAYEQYF; cdr3_nt: TGCAGCGTTGGGTATATGACTAGCGGGAGGGCCTACGAGCAGTACTTC
clone_size: few; j_call: TRBJ1-2; d_call: TRBD1; v_call: TRBV6-6; cdr3_aa: CASNWDRVNYGYTF; cdr3_nt: TGTGCCAGCAATTGGGACAGGGTTAACTATGGCTACACCTTC
clone_size: -; j_call: TRBJ2-1; d_call: -; v_call: TRBV4-1; cdr3_aa: CASSRLEFTAYNEQFF; cdr3_nt: TGCGCCAGCAGTCGACTGGAGTTTACAGCTTACAATGAGCAGTTCTTC